The 18 T cell receptor beta chains reported below all come from one sample, sequenced in a study of early T cells in non-severe SARS-CoV-2 infection. TCRdb called the 5' RACE reads again in MiXCR, with one record for every CDR3 protein. Of approximately 100,000 distinct CDR3 sequences in the sample, 8% to 13% are singletons; the top ten hold 5.1%. Sequenced sample: whole blood. Receptors were obtained from an adult who was a healthcare worker with PCR-confirmed SARS-CoV-2 infection or an uninfected control (not recorded which).

This clonotype was counted only a few times. The V call is TRBV5-6, the J call TRBJ1-2; D is unclear. The CDR3 sequence is 13 residues long. V lost 0 bases and J 2 bases, leaving 5 bases between the germline ends. Looked up from germline, CDR1 is SGHDT and CDR2 is YYEEEE. The CDR3 loop is CASSLADNYGYTF. The CDR3 DNA follows: TGTGCCAGCAGCTTGGCCGACAACTATGGCTACACCTTC.

The sample holds a few counts of this clonotype. The chain is built from TRBV27 and TRBJ2-3; 12 positions agree with TRBD1. The length of the CDR3 is 17 residues. CDR1 and CDR2 from the germline V gene are MNHEY and SMNVEV (reference sequence). J lost 4 bases, V lost 5 bases, and 10 bases had no gene match. The CDR3 loop reads CASSLGGDRGRPDTQYF. The CDR3 DNA sequence: TGTGCCAGCAGTCTCGGCGGGGACAGGGGGCGCCCAGATACGCAGTATTTT.

This clonotype turned up a few times. This rearrangement joins TRBV6-2 or TRBV6-3 to TRBJ2-3; 7 nucleotides align to TRBD1. V dropped 2 bases and J dropped 6; count of bases not matched to a gene: 5. CDR3 length: 14 residues. Per germline, CDR1 MNHEY and CDR2 SVGEGT. CDR3 nucleotides: TGTGCCAGCAGTTACGGACAGGCCGGGGATACGCAGTATTTT. This codes for CASSYGQAGDTQYF.

This clonotype was seen repeatedly, ten times or more. This rearrangement joins TRBV19 to TRBJ2-7; weak D call: TRBD2 (6 bases). Trimming pared 4 bases from V and 1 base from J, leaving 11 bases between. The CDR3 contains 14 residues. Germline V gene sequence: CDR1 LNHDA, CDR2 SQIVND (reference sequence). CDR3 DNA: TGTGCCAGTAGTAGCTCGGGAGAGTCCTACGAGCAGTACTTC. Its translation is CASSSSGESYEQYF.

This clonotype was counted a few times. The chain is built from TRBV7-6 and TRBJ2-3; TRBD1 agrees at 8 bases. J was trimmed by 3 bases and V by 3 bases; bases with no gene match: 8. In germline, CDR1 is SGHVS, CDR2 FNYEAQ. CDR3 size: 16 residues. In nucleotides, the CDR3 is TGTGCCAGCAGCTTTAAGACAGGGGCTAGTACAGATACGCAGTATTTT. Translated, it gives CASSFKTGASTDTQYF.

The chain recombines TRBV28 with TRBJ2-5; no reliable D call. V dropped 8 bases and J dropped 5 bases, with 9 bases sitting between them. The CDR3 spans 11 residues. Per the germline V gene, CDR1 is MDHEN and CDR2 is SYDVKM. DNA for the CDR3: TGTGCCAGCGGTACGTGGGAGACCCAGTACTTC. It is translated as CASGTWETQYF.

The J gene is TRBJ2-1, the V gene TRBV19; no clear D gene. With 8 bases removed from V and 2 bases from J, the gap between germline ends came to 10 bases. The CDR3 runs 13 residues. Germline CDR1 is LNHDA and CDR2 is SQIVND (reference sequence). The CDR3 is CASAHATYNEQFF. CDR3 in DNA: TGTGCCAGTGCCCATGCCACCTACAATGAGCAGTTCTTC.

This clonotype has more than one count but fewer than ten. V is TRBV12-3 or TRBV12-4 and J is TRBJ2-7; the match to TRBD2 covers 11 bases. V dropped 3 bases and J dropped 7; count of bases not matched to a gene: 2. CDR3 length: 13 amino acids. As DNA, the CDR3 is TGTGCCAGCAGTTTTCTAGCGGGGGGAGAGCAGTACTTC. It codes for CASSFLAGGEQYF.

This clonotype was seen only a few times. The rearrangement links TRBV20-1 to TRBJ1-4, with D possibly being TRBD1 (5 bases). Trimming left V 6 bases short and J 4 bases short, with 15 bases between. Per germline, CDR1 DFQATT and CDR2 SNEGSKA (reference sequence). This CDR3 region has 14 residues. The CDR3 here is CSARRGGFNEKLFF. CDR3 DNA: TGCAGTGCCAGACGTGGGGGTTTTAATGAAAAACTGTTTTTT.

The CDR3 protein is CASKGRVDTEAFF. The DNA for the CDR3 is TGTGCCAGCAAGGGCAGGGTGGACACTGAAGCTTTCTTT. V gene TRBV2 combines with J gene TRBJ1-1; TRBD1 is a possible D gene (5 bases). Germline V gene sequence: CDR1 SNHLY, CDR2 FYNNEI. This CDR3 is built from 13 residues. V was shortened by 7 bases and J by 3 bases, with 12 bases between the two germline ends.

The V call is TRBV12-3 or TRBV12-4, the J call TRBJ1-1; D gene ambiguous. The length of the CDR3 is 11 residues. V was cut by 5 bases and J by 4 bases, with 5 bases left in between. CDR3 protein: CASSKSTEAFF. CDR3 nucleotide sequence: TGTGCCAGCAGTAAGAGCACTGAAGCTTTCTTT.

This chain uses TRBV4-1 with TRBJ2-1, with 7 positions matching TRBD2. Germline CDR1 is MGHRA and CDR2 is YSYEKL. With V trimmed by 3 bases and J by 4 bases, 9 bases remained unmatched. The CDR3 loop spans 16 amino acids. CDR3 loop: CASSHERGRLYNEQFF. The CDR3 DNA sequence: TGCGCCAGCAGCCATGAGCGGGGACGACTTTACAATGAGCAGTTCTTC.

This chain connects TRBV6-1 to TRBJ1-5; D remains unclear. Germline V gives CDR1 MNHNS, CDR2 SASEGT. The CDR3 is 15 amino acids. With 0 bases removed from V and 7 bases from J, the gap between germline ends came to 13 bases. The CDR3 here is CASSEAPTRQQPQHF. CDR3 nucleotides: TGTGCCAGCAGTGAAGCGCCAACCCGGCAGCAGCCCCAGCATTTT.

This clonotype was detected ten times or more. One end of the junction fails to match germline, which may point to a read error. The chain joins TRBV20-1 to TRBJ2-5; 12 bases fit TRBD2. CDR1 and CDR2 from the germline V gene are DFQATT and SNEGSKA (reference sequence). The CDR3 consists of 18 residues. CDR3: CSARDPSGLAGKQETQDF. CDR3 in DNA: TGCAGTGCTAGAGACCCCTCCGGACTAGCGGGAAAACAAGAGACCCAGGACTTC.

In DNA, the CDR3 is TGCAGCGTTCGTCAGGGACTGAACACTGAAGCTTTCTTT. Translated: CSVRQGLNTEAFF. V and J are TRBV29-1 and TRBJ1-1; D possibly corresponds to TRBD1 (5 bases). The CDR3 runs to 13 residues. Germline V gives CDR1 SQVTM, CDR2 ANQGSEA. V shed 5 bases and J shed 0 bases, with 10 bases lying between them.

The sample holds many counts of this clonotype. This chain uses TRBV7-9 with TRBJ2-2; weak D call: TRBD2 (6 bases). The CDR3 loop spans 15 amino acids. The V end was cut by 2 bases, the J end by 1 base, with 8 bases between. Germline V gene lookup returns CDR1 SEHNR and CDR2 FQNEAQ (reference sequence). CDR3 sequence: CASSLIGGNTGELFF. CDR3 DNA sequence: TGTGCCAGCAGCTTAATCGGGGGGAACACCGGGGAGCTGTTTTTT.

This clonotype was seen ten or more times. The V and J genes are TRBV6-2 or TRBV6-3 and TRBJ2-1; TRBD2 might be the D (5 bases). The CDR3 is made up of 15 amino acids. Between the trimmed V and J ends, which lost 11 bases and 9 bases, there was a span of 26 bases. In germline, CDR1 is MNHEY, CDR2 SVGEGT. The CDR3 loop reads CACRGSATLIGEQFF. In nucleotides, the CDR3 is TGTGCCTGTCGCGGGTCTGCCACCCTTATCGGTGAGCAGTTCTTC.

This clonotype was found a few times. The J gene is TRBJ1-6, the V gene TRBV20-1; D gene uncertain. Germline V gene data show CDR1 as DFQATT and CDR2 as SNEGSKA (reference sequence). CDR3 length: 13 amino acids. V dropped 4 bases and J dropped 9 bases, with 13 bases sitting between them. CDR3 residues: CSAKESEASPLHF. CDR3 DNA sequence: TGCAGTGCTAAGGAGTCGGAGGCTTCACCCCTCCACTTT.